A single sample is the source of the 5 T cell receptor beta chains below, sequenced in a study of technical replicates of blood from a few donors. Sequenced by immunoSEQ multiplex PCR; TCRdb stores in-frame clones only, minus some. The sample has tens of thousands of clones; approximately 95% are singletons. The source material was T cells isolated from PBMCs. These TCRs come from a human donor in good health.

The chain has TRBV2 and TRBJ1-2, with D possibly matching TRBD1 (5 bases). The CDR3 is made up of 15 amino acids. Trimming removed 3 bases at V and 3 bases at J, with 14 bases between. Germline loops: CDR1 SNHLY, CDR2 FYNNEI. CDR3 region: CASSEGEGLYYGYTF. The CDR3 DNA follows: TGTGCCAGCAGTGAGGGGGAGGGGCTCTACTATGGCTACACCTTC.

The chain is built from TRBV19 and TRBJ2-5; 8 bases are a match to TRBD1. Germline V gene data show CDR1 as LNHDA and CDR2 as SQIVND (reference sequence). This CDR3 is 14 amino acids long. V shed 4 bases and J 5 bases; nucleotides not matched to a gene: 6. The CDR3 coding sequence is TGTGCCAGTAGTAACGGACAGGGTAGGGAGACCCAGTACTTC. It codes for CASSNGQGRETQYF.

The rearrangement joins TRBV5-4 to TRBJ2-5, with 9 nucleotides matching TRBD1. The CDR3 sequence is 14 residues long. The germline gives CDR1 SGHNT, CDR2 YYREEE (reference sequence). V gave up 0 bases and J gave up 3 bases; unmatched junction bases: 0. The CDR3 sequence is CASSLGQGEETQYF. The CDR3 nucleotides are TGTGCCAGCAGCTTGGGACAGGGGGAAGAGACCCAGTACTTC. Filled out from reference TRBV5-4 and TRBJ2-5, the complete variable domain reads ETGVTQSPTHLIKTRGQQVTLRCSSQSGHNTVSWYQQALGQGPQFIFQYYREEENGRGNFPPRFSGLQFPNYSSELNVNALELDDSALYLCASSLGQGEETQYFGPGTRLLVL.

Remarks on this clone: The same CDR3 can be traced to other DNA sequences in this sample. The V gene is TRBV7-9, the J gene TRBJ1-5, with D uncertain. Germline V gene lookup returns CDR1 SEHNR and CDR2 FQNEAQ (reference sequence). The CDR3 extends over 13 amino acids. V lost 1 base, J lost 5 bases, and 6 bases lay in between. In DNA, the CDR3 is TGTGCCAGCAGCTTAGGAGGGCATCAGCCCCAGCATTTT. Translation: CASSLGGHQPQHF.

The chain links TRBV27 to TRBJ1-2; a weak D match, TRBD1 (6 bases). V lost 3 bases to trimming and J lost 8 bases, with 13 bases between them. This CDR3 has 13 amino acids. Per germline, CDR1 MNHEY and CDR2 SMNVEV (reference sequence). CDR3 coding DNA: TGTGCCAGCAGTTTGGGGGGGCTAAGGGGCTACACCTTC. Translated: CASSLGGLRGYTF.